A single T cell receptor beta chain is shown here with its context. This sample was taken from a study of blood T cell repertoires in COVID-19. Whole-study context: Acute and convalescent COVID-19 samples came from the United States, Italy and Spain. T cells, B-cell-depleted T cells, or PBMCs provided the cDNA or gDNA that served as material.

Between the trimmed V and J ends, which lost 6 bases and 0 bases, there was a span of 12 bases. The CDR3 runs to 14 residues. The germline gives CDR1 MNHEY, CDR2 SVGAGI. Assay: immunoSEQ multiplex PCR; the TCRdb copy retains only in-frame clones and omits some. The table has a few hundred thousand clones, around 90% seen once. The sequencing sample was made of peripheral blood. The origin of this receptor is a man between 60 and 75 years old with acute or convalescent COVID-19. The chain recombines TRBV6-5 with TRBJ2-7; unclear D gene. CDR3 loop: CASSTTADSYEQYF. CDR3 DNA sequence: TGTGCCAGCAGCACTACGGCGGACTCCTACGAGCAGTACTTC.